Below are 2 T cell receptor beta chains sequenced from a single sample in a study of T cells in Graves' hyperthyroidism and ophthalmopathy. Amplified regions were TCR beta CDR3 sequences from RNA transcripts. The TCR CDR3 was amplified in a first-round RT-PCR using the HTBI primer set. TCRdb itself ran the multiplex PCR reads through MiXCR, one entry per CDR3 protein. The top ten hold approximately 15% of the sample, which has around 500,000 distinct CDR3 sequences, about 14% seen once. Sequencing input: blood. The receptors were sampled from a woman aged 40 to 49 with Graves' hyperthyroidism.

DNA of the CDR3: TGCGCCAGCAGCTTAGAGGGGCATAGCAATCAGCCCCAGCATTTT. Amino acids: CASSLEGHSNQPQHF. The chain recombines TRBV5-1 with TRBJ1-5, with D possibly TRBD1 on 5 matching bases. Trimming shortened V by 2 bases and J by 0 bases, and 9 bases separated the two germline ends. Germline V lookup: CDR1 SGHRS, CDR2 YFSETQ. The CDR3 runs 15 residues.

This clonotype was picked up many times. The chain recombines TRBV13 with TRBJ2-3, with no clear D. V dropped 1 base and J dropped 4 bases, with 12 bases sitting between them. This CDR3 comprises 15 residues. The germline V gene has CDR1 PRHDT and CDR2 FYEKMQ (reference sequence). The CDR3 loop is CASSLEALFPDTQYF. The CDR3 DNA reads TGTGCCAGCAGCTTAGAGGCCCTATTTCCAGATACGCAGTATTTT.